The TCR beta chain described here comes from a study of blood T cell repertoires in COVID-19. Study context: Nucleic acid was either cDNA or gDNA, and it came from T cells, B-cell-depleted T cells, or PBMCs.

Seattle patient enrollment occurred during active infection, with longitudinal follow-up thereafter. Trimming took off 0 bases at V and 2 bases at J, with 17 bases between the two ends. The CDR3 contains 18 residues. Germline CDR1 is KGHSH and CDR2 is LQKENI. Only in-frame clones appear in the TCRdb table, and some are missing; sequencing was by immunoSEQ multiplex PCR. The sample comprises 200,000 to 250,000 clones, roughly four fifths of which are singletons, and 7.5% rests with the top ten. The receptor was derived from a woman over 75 with COVID-19, enrolled during active disease. The sample comprised peripheral blood. The rearrangement uses TRBV18 and TRBJ2-1, with D maybe TRBD2 (7 bases). The CDR3, as DNA: TGTGCCAGCTCACCACCGGTAGGGGGGGGGAGAACCTACAATGAGCAGTTCTTC. Its protein product is CASSPPVGGGRTYNEQFF.